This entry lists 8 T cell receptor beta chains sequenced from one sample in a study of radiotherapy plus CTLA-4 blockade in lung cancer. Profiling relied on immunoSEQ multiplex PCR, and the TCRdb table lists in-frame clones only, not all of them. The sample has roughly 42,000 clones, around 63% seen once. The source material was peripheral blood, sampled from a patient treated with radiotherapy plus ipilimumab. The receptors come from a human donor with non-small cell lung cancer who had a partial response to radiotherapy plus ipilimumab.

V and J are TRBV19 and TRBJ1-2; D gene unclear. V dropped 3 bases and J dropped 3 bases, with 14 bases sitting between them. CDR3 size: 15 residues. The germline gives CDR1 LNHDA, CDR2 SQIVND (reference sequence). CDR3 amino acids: CASSIMARGHYGYTF. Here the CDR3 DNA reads TGTGCCAGTAGTATTATGGCCCGGGGTCACTATGGCTACACCTTC.

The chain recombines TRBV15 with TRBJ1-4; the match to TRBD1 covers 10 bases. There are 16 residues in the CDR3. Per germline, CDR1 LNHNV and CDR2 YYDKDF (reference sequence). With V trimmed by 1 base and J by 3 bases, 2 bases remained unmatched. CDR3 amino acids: CATSRGGQGANEKLFF. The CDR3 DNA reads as TGTGCCACCAGCAGAGGAGGACAGGGGGCTAATGAAAAACTGTTTTTT.

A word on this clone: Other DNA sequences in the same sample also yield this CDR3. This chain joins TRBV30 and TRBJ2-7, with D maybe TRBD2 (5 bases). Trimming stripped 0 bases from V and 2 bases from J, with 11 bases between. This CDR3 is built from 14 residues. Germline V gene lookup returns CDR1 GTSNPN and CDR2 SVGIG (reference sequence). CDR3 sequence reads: CAWSVSTGTYEQYF. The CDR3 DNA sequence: TGTGCCTGGAGTGTAAGTACGGGGACCTACGAGCAGTACTTC.

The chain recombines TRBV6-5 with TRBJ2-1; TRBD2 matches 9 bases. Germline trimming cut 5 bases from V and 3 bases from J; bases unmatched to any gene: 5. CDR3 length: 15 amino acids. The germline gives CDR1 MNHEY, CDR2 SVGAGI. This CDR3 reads CASSPLAGDYNEQFF. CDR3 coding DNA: TGTGCCAGCAGTCCCTTAGCGGGGGACTACAATGAGCAGTTCTTC.

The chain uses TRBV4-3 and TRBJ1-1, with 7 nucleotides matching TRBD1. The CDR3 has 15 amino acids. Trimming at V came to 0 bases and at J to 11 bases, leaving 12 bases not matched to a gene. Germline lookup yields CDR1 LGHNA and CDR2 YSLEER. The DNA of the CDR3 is TGCGCCAGCAGCCAAGATGGGGACAGTGCGGAGGGGGCTTTCTTT. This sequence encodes CASSQDGDSAEGAFF.

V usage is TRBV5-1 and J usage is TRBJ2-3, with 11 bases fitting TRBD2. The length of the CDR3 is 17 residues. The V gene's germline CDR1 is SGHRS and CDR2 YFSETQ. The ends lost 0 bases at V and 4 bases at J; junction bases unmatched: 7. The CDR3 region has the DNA TGCGCCAGCAGCTTGGCTACTAGCGGGGGCCACCCAGATACGCAGTATTTT. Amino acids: CASSLATSGGHPDTQYF. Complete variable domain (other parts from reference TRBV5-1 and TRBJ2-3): KAGVTQTPRYLIKTRGQQVTLSCSPISGHRSVSWYQQTPGQGLQFLFEYFSETQRNKGNFPGRFSGRQFSNSRSEMNVSTLELGDSALYLCASSLATSGGHPDTQYFGPGTRLTVL.

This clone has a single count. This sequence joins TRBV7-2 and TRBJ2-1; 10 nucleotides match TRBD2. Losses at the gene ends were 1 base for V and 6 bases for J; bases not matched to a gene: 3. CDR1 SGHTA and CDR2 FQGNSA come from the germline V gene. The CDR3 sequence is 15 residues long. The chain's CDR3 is CASSLDSGRTNEQFF. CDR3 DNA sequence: TGTGCCAGCAGCTTAGATAGCGGGAGGACCAATGAGCAGTTCTTC.

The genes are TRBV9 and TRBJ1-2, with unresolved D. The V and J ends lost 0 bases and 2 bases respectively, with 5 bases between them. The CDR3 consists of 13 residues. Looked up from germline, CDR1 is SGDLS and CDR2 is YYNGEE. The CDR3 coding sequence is TGTGCCAGCAGCGTAGCACAGAACTATGGCTACACCTTC. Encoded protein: CASSVAQNYGYTF.